This section outlines one T cell receptor (beta chain) sequence together with its context. Its antigen is unknown. Germline lookup yields CDR1 SNHLY and CDR2 FYNNEI. The CDR3 contains 12 residues. Trimming removed 8 bases at V and 5 bases at J, with 10 bases between. This entry belongs to a study of shared clonotypes between healthy human individuals. General study points: Rarefaction curves obtained for sorted subsets showed sequencing incomplete despite large depth. A few donors shared approximately 5% of their naive CD4 clonotypes.

Replicate sorted-subset PCRs were loaded with roughly 200 ng DNA, about 30,000 T cell genomes. Source study methods: ImmunoSEQ gave junction-only sequences without quality scores, so filtering differed. Sequencing was performed with immunoSEQ multiplex PCR; in TCRdb, only in-frame clones are kept and a portion is missing. The V and J calls and clone size come from that table; D and trimming were worked out from the DNA. The data show 200,000 to 250,000 clones, 65% seen once. The genes are TRBV2 and TRBJ1-5; D ambiguous. The TCR sequence derives from a man between 25 and 39 years old in good health. Material for sequencing was memory CD4+ T cells sorted from blood. This sample's subset: CD45RA-negative fraction. The CDR3 coding sequence is TGTGCCAGCGGAGGAGACGATCAGCCCCAGCATTTT. As protein: CASGGDDQPQHF. Together with reference TRBV2 and TRBJ1-5, the CDR3 gives the full variable domain: EPEVTQTPSHQVTQMGQEVILRCVPISNHLYFYWYRQILGQKVEFLVSFYNNEISEKSEIFDDQFSVERPDGSNFTLKIRSTKLEDSAMYFCASGGDDQPQHFGDGTRLSIL.